This TCR beta chain came from a study of cytomegalovirus exposure and HLA in healthy donors. Study-wide results and limits: In a later analysis, across HLA loci, associated TCR counts were highest for DRB1, lowest for HLA-C.

The PCR was carried out with 60 Vbeta primers and 13 Jbeta primers. The protocol was immunoSEQ multiplex PCR, while the TCRdb copy is restricted to in-frame clones and leaves out a portion. Of 30,000 to 40,000 clones in the sample, roughly 90% were seen once. The count of this clone is one. Its antigen is unknown. Germline V gives CDR1 SGHVS, CDR2 FQNEAQ. The CDR3 is 16 amino acids. The V gene end was trimmed by 1 base and the J gene end by 7 bases; junction bases not matched to a gene: 9. The chain uses TRBV7-8 and TRBJ2-5; 10 bases agree with TRBD2. The TCR originated in a woman in her forties in good health and CMV-seropositive. The specimen was PBMCs. This chain's CDR3 is CASSLGPAGGKWTQYF. CDR3 DNA: TGTGCCAGCAGCTTAGGGCCAGCGGGGGGGAAGTGGACCCAGTACTTC.